The entry that follows covers one TCR beta chain sequence. Its antigen is unknown. The sample originates from a study of blood T cells in healthy people across ages. Findings and limits, study-wide: In older individuals, TCR beta diversity per million T cells was lower, falling roughly linearly with age.

CDR3 length equals 16 residues. Through a sample-barcoded 5' primer and a J-beta primer mix, a second PCR was run for roughly 6 to 12 cycles. Each CDR3 protein is one row after TCRdb ran MiXCR on the 5' RACE reads. The top ten clones hold 23% of a sample with fewer than 2,000,000 distinct CDR3 sequences, around 42% of them seen once. The sequence was obtained from a human donor in good health. Sequencing was carried out using blood. This chain links TRBV21-1 with TRBJ1-2; the table's D call of TRBD1 was not tested on the DNA. TRBV21-1 is a known pseudogene. The CDR3 nucleotides are TGTGCCAGCAGCGCCCCACGAAGGGACCCCCACGCTGGCTACACCTTC. This gives the protein CASSAPRRDPHAGYTF.